The 32 T cell receptor beta chains below all came from one sample that was sequenced in a study of T cell repertoires in cytomegalovirus infection. TCRdb recomputed calls from the reads with MiXCR, one row per CDR3 protein. The sample has 270,000 or so distinct CDR3 sequences, over 15% seen once. The specimen sequenced was CD8+ T cells from PBMCs. Receptors were obtained from a human donor in good health (CMV status not recorded). Some clones in this sample may be carry-over from other donors' samples.

This clonotype was seen more than once but under ten times. The chain combines TRBV9 with TRBJ1-1; TRBD1 aligns across 8 bases. Germline trimming cut 3 bases from V and 6 bases from J; bases unmatched to any gene: 10. CDR1 and CDR2 (germline): SGDLS, YYNGEE. This CDR3 has 15 residues. CDR3 region: CASSGSGGAGAEAFF. The CDR3 DNA reads TGTGCCAGCAGCGGCTCAGGGGGCGCCGGGGCTGAAGCTTTCTTT.

V and J are TRBV7-3 and TRBJ1-2, with 10 bases aligning to TRBD1. The V gene's germline CDR1 is SGHTA and CDR2 FQGTGA. The CDR3 consists of 16 residues. Trimming cost V 5 bases and J 7 bases; bases outside gene matches: 13. Here the CDR3 DNA reads TGTGCCAGCAGCCCTACGGGAGGACAGGGGGATCCTGGCTACACCTTC. It encodes CASSPTGGQGDPGYTF.

There are many counts of this clonotype. The chain uses TRBV6-1 and TRBJ2-7; D is tentatively TRBD1 or TRBD2 (5 bases each). Germline CDR1 and CDR2: MNHNS and SASEGT. The CDR3 has 16 residues. Trimming removed 5 bases from V and 4 bases from J, with 21 bases in between. The CDR3 DNA sequence: TGTGCCAGCAGTTTGTCTTCCGAGGGGCCCCAATACGAGCAGTACTTC. It encodes CASSLSSEGPQYEQYF.

This clonotype was seen repeatedly, ten times or more. The rearrangement uses TRBV7-8 and TRBJ2-1; TRBD1 aligns across 9 bases. The germline CDR1 and CDR2 sequences are SGHVS and FQNEAQ. V lost 6 bases, J lost 4 bases, and 7 bases stayed unmatched. This CDR3 is 15 amino acids long. The CDR3 sequence: CASSPGTGLYNEQFF. CDR3 in DNA: TGTGCCAGCAGTCCCGGGACAGGGCTTTACAATGAGCAGTTCTTC. Full variable domain (remainder filled in from reference TRBV7-8 and TRBJ2-1): GAGVSQSPRYKVAKRGQDVALRCDPISGHVSLFWYQQALGQGPEFLTYFQNEAQLDKSGLPSDRFFAERPEGSVSTLKIQRTQQEDSAVYLCASSPGTGLYNEQFFGPGTRLTVL.

A few counts support this clonotype. V is TRBV7-9 and J is TRBJ2-4, with D possibly being TRBD2 (6 bases). Germline V lookup: CDR1 SEHNR, CDR2 FQNEAQ (reference sequence). The CDR3 has 15 residues. Trimming took off 5 bases at V and 0 bases at J, with 11 bases between the two ends. As DNA, the CDR3 is TGTGCCAGCAGCCCGAGGGGACTAGCCAAAAACATTCAGTACTTC. Amino acids: CASSPRGLAKNIQYF.

The rearrangement links TRBV7-9 to TRBJ1-6, with D hard to call. Trimming pared 5 bases from V and 7 bases from J, leaving 9 bases between. From germline, CDR1 is SEHNR and CDR2 FQNEAQ (reference sequence). The CDR3 is 13 residues long. DNA for the CDR3: TGTGCCAGCAGCCTAGACGGGAATTCACCCCTCCACTTT. Residues: CASSLDGNSPLHF.

Ten or more counts support this clonotype. The chain uses TRBV7-9 and TRBJ1-1; D is uncertain. CDR1 and CDR2 from the germline V gene are SEHNR and FQNEAQ (reference sequence). The CDR3 length is 15 residues. Trimming pared 4 bases from V and 1 base from J, leaving 13 bases between. The DNA for the CDR3 is TGTGCCAGCAGCTCCGCTATACAAAAGAACACTGAAGCTTTCTTT. Its protein product is CASSSAIQKNTEAFF.

Ten or more counts support this clonotype. The rearrangement joins TRBV7-6 to TRBJ1-3; 8 nucleotides align to TRBD1. Germline assignment: CDR1 SGHVS and CDR2 FNYEAQ. V trimming: 5 bases; J trimming: 8 bases; junction bases outside the gene matches: 11. The CDR3 consists of 15 residues. CDR3 DNA sequence: TGTGCCAGCAGCGCCACACTGACAGGGGTTGACACCATATATTTT. Its protein product is CASSATLTGVDTIYF.

The V and J genes are TRBV5-1 and TRBJ2-4, with D perhaps matching TRBD2 (5 bases). Germline CDR1 is SGHRS and CDR2 is YFSETQ. This CDR3 region has 14 residues. The ends were cut back, 0 bases at V and 1 base at J, with 5 bases in the middle. The CDR3 bases are TGCGCCAGCAGCTTGGGGACTGCCAAAAACATTCAGTACTTC. It translates to CASSLGTAKNIQYF.

The J gene is TRBJ2-3, the V gene TRBV28, with 12 bases fitting TRBD2. The CDR3 is made up of 22 amino acids. V shed 2 bases, J shed 1 base, and the junction held 19 bases outside the gene matches. Germline lookup yields CDR1 MDHEN and CDR2 SYDVKM. CDR3 DNA sequence: TGTGCCAGCAGTTTACCCGGCCTAGCGGGGGGGCAGGACTTCATAGGCACAGATACGCAGTATTTT. Translated, it gives CASSLPGLAGGQDFIGTDTQYF.

This clonotype showed up just a few times. This rearrangement joins TRBV29-1 to TRBJ1-2; a weak D match, TRBD1 (6 bases). Trimming removed 7 bases at V and 0 bases at J, with 12 bases between. This CDR3 is 13 amino acids long. The V gene's germline CDR1 is SQVTM and CDR2 ANQGSEA. The CDR3 is CSAEDRTNYGYTF. For the CDR3, the DNA is TGCAGCGCTGAGGACAGAACTAACTATGGCTACACCTTC.

This clonotype was seen at least ten times. J is TRBJ2-7 and V is TRBV28, with D perhaps matching TRBD1 (5 bases). Germline V CDR1 and CDR2: MDHEN, SYDVKM. This CDR3 spans 13 amino acids. With 3 bases removed from V and 1 base from J, the gap between germline ends came to 7 bases. The CDR3 region is CASSFRASYEQYF. In DNA, the CDR3 is TGTGCCAGCAGTTTCAGGGCTTCCTACGAGCAGTACTTC.

This chain connects TRBV5-3 to TRBJ1-1; a possible D gene is TRBD1 (5 bases). TRBV5-3 is an ORF, and what it does is uncertain. Trimming removed 8 bases from V and 1 base from J, with 18 bases in between. The CDR3 has 15 residues. As DNA, the CDR3 is TGTGCCAGCACCCCCCCTGGGACGCAGAACACTGAAGCTTTCTTT. Translated: CASTPPGTQNTEAFF.

The CDR3 reads CASSYAREQFF. In DNA form, the CDR3 reads TGTGCCAGCAGTTACGCCCGTGAGCAGTTCTTC. This rearrangement joins TRBV6-2 or TRBV6-3 to TRBJ2-1, with D hard to call. CDR1 and CDR2 from the germline V gene are MNHEY and SVGEGT. The CDR3 has 11 residues. The V gene lost 2 bases and the J gene lost 9 bases, with 5 bases spanning the gap.

The V call is TRBV19, the J call TRBJ1-1, with D unclear. The CDR3 loop spans 14 amino acids. Germline V gene data show CDR1 as LNHDA and CDR2 as SQIVND (reference sequence). V was shortened by 5 bases and J by 1 base, with 11 bases between the two germline ends. This CDR3 is CASSSGVWNTEAFF. CDR3 DNA sequence: TGTGCCAGTAGTTCCGGGGTTTGGAACACTGAAGCTTTCTTT. The variable domain in full, completed from reference TRBV19 and TRBJ1-1, reads DGGITQSPKYLFRKEGQNVTLSCEQNLNHDAMYWYRQDPGQGLRLIYYSQIVNDFQKGDIAEGYSVSREKKESFPLTVTSAQKNPTAFYLCASSSGVWNTEAFFGQGTRLTVV.

The rearrangement links TRBV6-2 or TRBV6-3 to TRBJ2-1, with D perhaps TRBD1 (6 bases). CDR3 length: 13 residues. Deletions cut 0 bases from V and 9 bases from J, with 9 bases between. Germline V gene sequence: CDR1 MNHEY, CDR2 SVGEGT. The CDR3 spells CASSYSGRGEQFF. In nucleotides, the CDR3 is TGTGCCAGCAGTTACTCAGGCAGGGGTGAGCAGTTCTTC.

This clonotype was picked up a small number of times. The genes are TRBV29-1 and TRBJ1-1, with unresolved D. This CDR3 spans 15 amino acids. V lost 6 bases and J lost 3, with 20 bases in between. Germline CDR1 is SQVTM and CDR2 is ANQGSEA. CDR3 in amino acids: CSVLTGVEAYTEAFF. The CDR3 DNA sequence: TGCAGCGTATTAACGGGCGTCGAAGCGTACACTGAAGCTTTCTTT.

The genes are TRBV4-1 and TRBJ1-1; 9 bases fit TRBD1. This CDR3 region has 15 residues. The junction had 4 bases not matched to a gene; V was cut back by 0 bases and J by 5 bases. The V gene's germline CDR1 is MGHRA and CDR2 YSYEKL. The CDR3, as DNA: TGCGCCAGCAGCCAAGAACAGGGGGCGCGGACTGAAGCTTTCTTT. Its protein is CASSQEQGARTEAFF.

V is TRBV29-1 and J is TRBJ2-7; TRBD2 aligns across 9 bases. The CDR3 extends over 14 amino acids. V was clipped by 2 bases and J by 2 bases; unmatched bases: 4. Per the germline V gene, CDR1 is SQVTM and CDR2 is ANQGSEA. The DNA for the CDR3 is TGCAGCGTTGAAATAGCGGGGGCCACCTACGAGCAGTACTTC. It translates to CSVEIAGATYEQYF.

Remarks on this clonotype: A much larger clone differs from this one at a single base, so this may be a read error. The gene calls are TRBV7-6 and TRBJ1-6, with D unresolved. CDR1 and CDR2 (germline): SGHVS, FNYEAQ. V was cut by 3 bases and J by 14 bases, with 20 bases left in between. This CDR3 contains 15 residues. This CDR3 is CASSLLPSGAVALHF. For the CDR3, the DNA is TGTGCCAGCAGCTTGCTGCCTTCCGGCGCGGTGGCCCTCCACTTT. The variable domain in full, completed from reference TRBV7-6 and TRBJ1-6, reads GAGVSQSPRYKVTKRGQDVALRCDPISGHVSLYWYRQALGQGPEFLTYFNYEAQQDKSGLPNDRFSAERPEGSISTLTIQRTEQRDSAMYRCASSLLPSGAVALHFGNGTRLTVT.

This clonotype was recorded at least ten times. This chain links TRBV7-9 with TRBJ2-1; 9 positions agree with TRBD2. Germline lookup yields CDR1 SEHNR and CDR2 FQNEAQ (reference sequence). The V gene end was trimmed by 6 bases and the J gene end by 9 bases; junction bases not matched to a gene: 9. This CDR3 spans 14 amino acids. The DNA for the CDR3 is TGTGCCAGCAGGGCTAGCGGGGCAGCCAGTGAGCAGTTCTTC. Translation gives CASRASGAASEQFF.

The CDR3 loop reads CASGGQAGSYEQYF. In nucleotides, the CDR3 is TGTGCCAGCGGAGGACAGGCTGGAAGCTACGAGCAGTACTTC. This chain connects TRBV12-3 or TRBV12-4 to TRBJ2-7; TRBD1 aligns across 7 bases. This CDR3 spans 14 amino acids. J gave up 3 bases and V 8 bases, and 10 bases lay outside the gene matches.

CDR3 protein: CASSLILAPTDTQYF. As DNA, the CDR3 is TGTGCCAGCAGCTTAATACTAGCTCCCACAGATACGCAGTATTTT. The J gene is TRBJ2-3, the V gene TRBV7-4, with TRBD2 as a possible D gene (6 bases). CDR3 length: 15 amino acids. Germline CDR1 SGHVT, CDR2 SQSDAQ. Trimming stripped 2 bases from V and 2 bases from J, with 11 bases between.

The V and J genes are TRBV24-1 and TRBJ2-5; D uncertain. Germline CDR1 and CDR2: KGHDR and SFDVKD. The CDR3 runs 14 residues. V was cut by 3 bases and J by 1 base, with 8 bases left in between. The CDR3 loop reads CATSDGRFQETQYF. As DNA, the CDR3 is TGTGCCACCAGTGATGGGCGCTTCCAAGAGACCCAGTACTTC.

The genes are TRBV19 and TRBJ1-4, with TRBD1 matching 9 bases. Looked up from germline, CDR1 is LNHDA and CDR2 is SQIVND (reference sequence). CDR3 length: 15 residues. The J segment lost 6 bases and the V segment lost 8 bases, leaving 10 bases of the junction unmatched. The DNA of the CDR3 is TGTGCCAGTTCCTCTCCGGGACAGGGTGATGAAAAACTGTTTTTT. Residues: CASSSPGQGDEKLFF.

The J gene is TRBJ1-1, the V gene TRBV5-5; D is undetermined. The length of the CDR3 is 14 residues. V dropped 4 bases and J dropped 1 base, with 11 bases sitting between them. CDR1 is SGHKS, CDR2 YYEKEE, per germline (reference sequence). The DNA for the CDR3 is TGTGCCAGCAGCGAGGACGGTTCGAACACTGAAGCTTTCTTT. Amino acid sequence: CASSEDGSNTEAFF.

The chain is built from TRBV6-2 or TRBV6-3 and TRBJ1-1; 9 nucleotides align to TRBD1. The trim removed 6 bases at V and 0 bases at J, leaving 8 bases unmatched. The CDR3 has 16 residues. CDR1 and CDR2 from the germline V gene are MNHEY and SVGEGT. The CDR3 region is CASRHRGLAMNTEAFF. The CDR3 DNA is TGTGCCAGCAGGCACAGGGGGCTGGCTATGAACACTGAAGCTTTCTTT.

This clonotype has at least ten counts. V usage is TRBV7-2 and J usage is TRBJ2-1; 7 positions match TRBD1. V shed 5 bases and J 4 bases; nucleotides not matched to a gene: 11. This CDR3 spans 16 amino acids. Germline CDR1 reads SGHTA; CDR2 reads FQGNSA. In DNA form, the CDR3 reads TGTGCCAGCAGCCCCACGGTTAGGGGGCTTTACAATGAGCAGTTCTTC. It codes for CASSPTVRGLYNEQFF.

This clonotype turned up a few times. This rearrangement joins TRBV6-2 or TRBV6-3 to TRBJ1-1; D not resolved. Per germline, CDR1 MNHEY and CDR2 SVGEGT. This CDR3 contains 16 residues. V lost 0 bases and J 3 bases, leaving 14 bases between the germline ends. In DNA, the CDR3 is TGTGCCAGCAGTTACTCCATTCGCACCCCGGACACTGAAGCTTTCTTT. This sequence encodes CASSYSIRTPDTEAFF.

This clonotype showed up just a few times. The chain joins TRBV7-6 to TRBJ2-3; the D gene could be TRBD1 or TRBD2 (5 bases each). This CDR3 spans 15 amino acids. Germline values: CDR1 SGHVS, CDR2 FNYEAQ. The V gene lost 3 bases and the J gene lost 1 base, with 11 bases spanning the gap. CDR3 in amino acids: CASSLTGPGTDTQYF. In DNA, the CDR3 is TGTGCCAGCAGCTTGACGGGACCGGGCACAGATACGCAGTATTTT.

Regarding this clonotype: A single base separates this from a much larger clone, so it may be a read error. The chain uses TRBV19 and TRBJ2-1; D may be TRBD1 (5 bases). Trimming took 8 bases from V and 7 from J, leaving 15 bases between them. Looked up from germline, CDR1 is LNHDA and CDR2 is SQIVND (reference sequence). CDR3 size: 13 residues. The CDR3 loop is CASRTWNLNEQFF. In nucleotides, the CDR3 is TGTGCCAGTCGGACATGGAACCTTAATGAGCAGTTCTTC.

This clonotype was counted at least ten times. The junction departs from the called germline gene at one end, perhaps through a read error. The chain joins TRBV7-9 to TRBJ2-7; 9 bases fit TRBD2. The germline V gene has CDR1 SEHNR and CDR2 FQNEAQ (reference sequence). The CDR3 length is 14 residues. The CDR3 nucleotides read TGTGCCAGCACCTTAGCGGGAGCCTCCTACGAGCAGTACTTC. As protein: CASTLAGASYEQYF.